The text below deals with one T cell receptor beta chain. These data come from a study of long-term antiretroviral therapy in people with HIV. Investigators performed immunoSEQ version v3.0 at survey level. Profiled with immunoSEQ multiplex PCR; TCRdb holds only in-frame clones, not every one. The data hold about 34,000 clones, with roughly 85% observed a single time. Deletions cut 0 bases from V and 1 base from J, with 15 bases between. This CDR3 comprises 17 residues. Germline V gives CDR1 LGHNA, CDR2 YNFKEQ. The J gene is TRBJ1-1, the V gene TRBV4-2; D is perhaps TRBD1 (6 bases). The specimen was unsorted PBMCs, collected roughly 2.8 years before starting antiretroviral therapy. This sequence originates from a woman in her 30s with HIV. This chain's CDR3 is CASSQDLGGDTNTEAFF. The CDR3 DNA sequence: TGTGCCAGCAGCCAAGATCTAGGCGGGGACACGAACACTGAAGCTTTCTTT.